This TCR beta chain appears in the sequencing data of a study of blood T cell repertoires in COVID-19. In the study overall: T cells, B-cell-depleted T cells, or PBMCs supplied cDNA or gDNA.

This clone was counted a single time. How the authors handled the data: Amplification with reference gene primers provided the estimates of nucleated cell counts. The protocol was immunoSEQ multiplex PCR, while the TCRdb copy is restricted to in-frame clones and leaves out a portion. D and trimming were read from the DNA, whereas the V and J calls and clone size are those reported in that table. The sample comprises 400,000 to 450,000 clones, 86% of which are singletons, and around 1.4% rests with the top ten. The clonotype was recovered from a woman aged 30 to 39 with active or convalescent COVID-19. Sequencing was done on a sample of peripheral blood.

The CDR3 DNA reads TGCGCCAGCGCTTTAGGGGCAGCACAAGAGACCCAGTACTTC. Translation: CASALGAAQETQYF. The V call is TRBV5-1, the J call TRBJ2-5; D is perhaps TRBD1 (5 bases). The germline V gene has CDR1 SGHRS and CDR2 YFSETQ. V was cut by 7 bases and J by 2 bases, with 15 bases left in between. The CDR3 extends over 14 amino acids.